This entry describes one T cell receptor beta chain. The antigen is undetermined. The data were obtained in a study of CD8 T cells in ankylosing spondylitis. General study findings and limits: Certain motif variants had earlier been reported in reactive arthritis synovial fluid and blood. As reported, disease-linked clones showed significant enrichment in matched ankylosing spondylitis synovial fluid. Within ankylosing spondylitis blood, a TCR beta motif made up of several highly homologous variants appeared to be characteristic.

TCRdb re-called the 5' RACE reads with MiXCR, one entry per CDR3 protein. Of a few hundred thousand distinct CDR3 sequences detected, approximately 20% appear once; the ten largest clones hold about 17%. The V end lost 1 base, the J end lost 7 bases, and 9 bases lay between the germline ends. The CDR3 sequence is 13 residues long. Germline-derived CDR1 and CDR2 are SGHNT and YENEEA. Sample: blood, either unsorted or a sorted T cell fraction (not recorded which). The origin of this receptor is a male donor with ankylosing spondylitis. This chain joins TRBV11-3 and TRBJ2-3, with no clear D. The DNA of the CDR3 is TGTGCCAGCAGCTTAGTTGGAGAGAATACGCAGTATTTT. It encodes CASSLVGENTQYF.